The clone carrying this T cell receptor (beta chain) was recorded many times. Looked up from germline, CDR1 is DFQATT and CDR2 is SNEGSKA (reference sequence). The V segment lost 6 bases and the J segment 5 bases; nucleotides outside the gene matches: 11. The CDR3 totals 16 residues. Time point in this sample: newly diagnosed GD, antithyroid drugs for less than 3 months. The TCR library used RNA extracted from PBMCs. This entry belongs to a study of regulatory T cells in long-lasting Graves disease. iRepertoire HTBI primers and Arm-PCR of CDR3 regions built TCR beta libraries. Authors' methods: Among the samples, 60 to 75 TRBV and some 13 TRBJ segments were identified. TCRdb reprocessed the multiplex PCR reads with MiXCR, giving one entry per CDR3 protein. The V and J calls here are based on TCRdb, not the publication. The sample lists 350,000 to 550,000 distinct CDR3 sequences; 16% were seen once. A further study also used this sample, focusing on T cells in Graves' hyperthyroidism and ophthalmopathy.

The TCR originated in a woman in her late teens or twenties with Graves disease. The rearrangement joins TRBV20-1 to TRBJ2-1; TRBD1 aligns across 12 bases. The sample consisted of peripheral blood mononuclear cells (PBMCs), taken at new diagnosis, from a patient treated with antithyroid drugs. CDR3 in DNA: TGCAGTGCCCCGCCGGGACAGGGGGCCTGGAACAATGAGCAGTTCTTC. Translation gives CSAPPGQGAWNNEQFF.